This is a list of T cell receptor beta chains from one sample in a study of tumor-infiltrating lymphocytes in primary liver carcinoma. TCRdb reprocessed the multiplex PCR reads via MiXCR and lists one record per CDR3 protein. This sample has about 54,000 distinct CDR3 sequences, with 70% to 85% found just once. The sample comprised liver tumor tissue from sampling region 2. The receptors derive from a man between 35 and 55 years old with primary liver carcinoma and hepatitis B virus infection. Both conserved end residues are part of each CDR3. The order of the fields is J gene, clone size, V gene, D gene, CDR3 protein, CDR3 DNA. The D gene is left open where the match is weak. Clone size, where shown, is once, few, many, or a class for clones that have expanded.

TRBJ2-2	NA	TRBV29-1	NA	CSVATNTVELFF	TGCAGCGTTGCTACAAACACAGTGGAGCTGTTTTTT
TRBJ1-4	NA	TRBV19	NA	CVGSLTLEKLFF	TGTGTCGGTAGTCTGACTCTTGAAAAACTGTTTTTT
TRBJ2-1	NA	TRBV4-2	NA	CASSQGIAMGEHYF	TGTGCCAGCAGCCAAGGTATTGCGATGGGTGAGCACTACTTC
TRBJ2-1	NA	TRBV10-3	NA	CNISEGSRQFF	TGTAACATCAGTGAAGGGTCTCGGCAGTTCTTC
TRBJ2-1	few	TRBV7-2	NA	CASRGRGWDEQFF	TGTGCCAGCAGGGGCAGGGGATGGGATGAGCAGTTCTTC
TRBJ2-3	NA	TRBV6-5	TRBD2	CASSTPRPAGADTQYF	TGTGCCAGCAGTACCCCCCGACCAGCGGGGGCAGATACGCAGTATTTC
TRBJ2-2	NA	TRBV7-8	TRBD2	CASSSLASGGRDGELFF	TGCGCCAGCAGCTCCCTTGCCAGCGGAGGGAGGGACGGGGAGCTGTTTTTT
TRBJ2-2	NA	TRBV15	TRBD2	CATSSRPGLAGPGELFF	TGTGCCACCAGCAGTCGACCGGGACTAGCGGGACCCGGGGAGCTGTTTTTT
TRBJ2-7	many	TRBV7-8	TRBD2	CASSLGPRREGPYEQYF	TGTGCCAGCAGCTTGGGGCCGAGGCGGGAGGGTCCCTACGAGCAGTACTTC
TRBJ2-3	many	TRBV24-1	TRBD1	CATSEDRGSADTQYF	TGTGCCACCAGTGAAGACAGGGGGAGCGCAGATACGCAGTATTTT
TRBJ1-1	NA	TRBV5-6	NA	CASSGWDGMNTEAFF	TGCGCCAGCAGCGGATGGGACGGAATGAACACTGAAGCTTTCTTT
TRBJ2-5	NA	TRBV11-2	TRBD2	CASSDLTGAGEAQYF	TGTGCTAGCAGTGACCTGACAGGAGCGGGAGAGGCCCAGTACTTC
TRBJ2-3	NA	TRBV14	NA	CASSQDLQGDGDTHYF	TGTGCCAGCAGCCAAGATCTACAGGGAGACGGGGATACACACTATTTT
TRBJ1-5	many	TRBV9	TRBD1	CASSPIPRDRGSTNQPQHF	TGTGCCAGCAGCCCGATCCCCCGGGACAGGGGATCTACCAATCAGCCCCAGCATTTT
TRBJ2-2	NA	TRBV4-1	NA	CASSQAAAVTTAELFF	TGCGCCAGCAGCCAAGCCGCGGCAGTGACCACCGCGGAGCTGTTTTTT
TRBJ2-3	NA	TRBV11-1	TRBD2	CACSKGLAVSTDTQYF	TGTGCCTGCAGCAAGGGACTAGCGGTTAGCACAGATACACAGTACTTT
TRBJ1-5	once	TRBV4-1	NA	CASSPQGIGVSNQPQRF	TGCGCCAGCAGCCCTCAAGGGATAGGGGTTAGCAATCAGCCCCAGCGTTTT
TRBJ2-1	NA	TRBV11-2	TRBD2	CASSFGLAGDLNEQFF	TGTGCCAGCAGCTTTGGACTAGCGGGAGATTTAAATGAGCAGTTCTTC
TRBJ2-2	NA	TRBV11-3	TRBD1	CAGSLGQVDTGELFF	TGTGCCGGCAGCCTAGGACAGGTTGACACTGGGGAGCTGTTTTTT
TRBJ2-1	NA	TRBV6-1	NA	CSSSTSYNGQFF	TGTTCCAGCAGTACGTCCTACAATGGGCAGTTCTTC
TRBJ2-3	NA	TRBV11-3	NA	CTSSLGRHPTDTQYF	TGTACCAGCAGCTTAGGGCGACATCCCACAGATACGCAGTATTTT
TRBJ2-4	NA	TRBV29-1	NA	CSVELRGLGGVQYF	TGCAGCGTTGAACTAAGGGGCCTAGGCGGCGTTCAGTACTTC
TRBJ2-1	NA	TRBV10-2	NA	CASIGPSQKSYDEQFF	TGCGCCAGTATCGGGCCTAGCCAGAAATCCTACGATGAGCAGTTCTTC
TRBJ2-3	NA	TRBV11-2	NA	CTSSPGSPSDTHYF	TGTACCAGCAGCCCGGGCTCCCCGTCAGATACGCATTATTTC
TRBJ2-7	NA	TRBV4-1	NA	CASGPSDESPPREQYF	TGCGCCAGCGGCCCATCAGACGAGAGCCCTCCGAGGGAGCAGTACTTC
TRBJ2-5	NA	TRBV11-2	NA	CAGSLGRSGPGETQYF	TGTGCCGGCAGCTTAGGGAGAAGCGGCCCTGGGGAGACCCAGTACTTC
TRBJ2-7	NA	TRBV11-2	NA	CDSNLGPEDPGGPPYFFYEQYF	TGTGACAGCAACTTAGGTCCGGAGGATCCCGGGGGCCCACCTTATTTTTTCTACGAGCAGTACTTC
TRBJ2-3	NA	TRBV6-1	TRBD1	CVSSAGQGIARTDTQYF	TGTGTCAGCAGTGCCGGACAGGGAATAGCAAGGACAGATACCCAGTATTTT
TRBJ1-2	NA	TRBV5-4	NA	CASGLRGGLGSYTF	TGTGCCAGCGGCTTGCGGGGGGGCCTTGGTAGCTACACCTTC
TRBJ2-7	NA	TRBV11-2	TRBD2	CASTLEYGDYEQNF	TGTGCCAGCACTCTAGAGTATGGGGACTACGAGCAGAACTTC
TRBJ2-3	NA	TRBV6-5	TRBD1	CVTSYSAQGAPDTQYF	TGTGTCACCAGTTACTCGGCGCAGGGGGCCCCAGATACGCAGTATTTT
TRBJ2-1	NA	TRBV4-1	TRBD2	CASSQAGGKKREDLSSYNEQFF	TGCGCCAGCAGCCAAGCAGGGGGAAAAAAGCGGGAGGACTTAAGCTCCTACAATGAGCAGTTCTTC
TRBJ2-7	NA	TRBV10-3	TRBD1	CAISALPPGQGFCEQYF	TGTGCCATCAGTGCCCTTCCTCCGGGACAGGGGTTCTGCGAGCAGTACTTC